The sequence of this TCR beta chain was determined in a study of T cell responses to AZD1222 COVID-19 vaccine. In germline, CDR1 is MGHDK, CDR2 SYGVNS. This CDR3 is 15 amino acids long. Trimming removed 4 bases at V and 3 bases at J, with 13 bases between. Sequencing used immunoSEQ multiplex PCR; TCRdb keeps in-frame clones, though not all of them. Of roughly 170,000 clones listed, around 90% are singletons. Sequences were derived from peripheral blood, sampled on day 0 of AZD1222 vaccination. The source of this sequence is an adult in good health. The V gene is TRBV25-1, the J gene TRBJ1-5, with D possibly matching TRBD1 (5 bases). The CDR3 nucleotides are TGTGCCAGCAGTGGGGGGGGAGTTAACAATCAGCCCCAGCATTTT. The encoded protein is CASSGGGVNNQPQHF.